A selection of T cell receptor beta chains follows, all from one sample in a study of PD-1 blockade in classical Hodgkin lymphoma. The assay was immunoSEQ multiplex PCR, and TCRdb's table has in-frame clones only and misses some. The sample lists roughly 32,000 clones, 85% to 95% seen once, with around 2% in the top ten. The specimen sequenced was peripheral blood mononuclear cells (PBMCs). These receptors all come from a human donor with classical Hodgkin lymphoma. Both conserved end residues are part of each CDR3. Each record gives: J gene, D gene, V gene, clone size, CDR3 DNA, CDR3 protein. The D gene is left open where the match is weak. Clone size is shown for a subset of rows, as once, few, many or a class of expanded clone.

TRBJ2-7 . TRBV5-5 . TGTGCCAGCAGCTCGGGACAATACAACTCCTACGAGCAGTACTTC CASSSGQYNSYEQYF
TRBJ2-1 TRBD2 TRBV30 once TGTGCCTGGAGTAGTCTAGCGGGAGCTCGGGAGCAGTTCTTC CAWSSLAGAREQFF
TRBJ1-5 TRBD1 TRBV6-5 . TGTGCCAGCAGTATGACAGGGAACAATCAGCCCCAGCATTTT CASSMTGNNQPQHF
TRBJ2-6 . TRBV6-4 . TGTGCCAGCAGTGAAGGTCGAAGTTCGTCCGTCCTGACTTTC CASSEGRSSSVLTF
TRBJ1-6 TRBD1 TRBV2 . TGTGCCAGCAGCTTTCGGCGAGGACAGGGAGATTCACCCCTCCACTTT CASSFRRGQGDSPLHF
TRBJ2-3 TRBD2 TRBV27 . TGTGCCAGCAGTATTAAATTAGCGGGGGGTTACTTAACAGATACGCAGTATTTT CASSIKLAGGYLTDTQYF
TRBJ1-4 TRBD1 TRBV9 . TGTGCCAGCAGCGTGGGAGGGGGCGGAACTAATGAAAAACTGTTTTTT CASSVGGGGTNEKLFF
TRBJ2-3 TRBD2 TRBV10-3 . TGTGCCATCAGTGAACCAACTAGCGGGATGGCAGATACGCAGTATTTT CAISEPTSGMADTQYF
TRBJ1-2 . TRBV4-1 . TGCGCCAGCAGCCAAGGGAGCCCCCTCTGGGTGACGTATGGCTACACCTTC CASSQGSPLWVTYGYTF
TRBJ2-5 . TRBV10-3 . TGTGCCATCAGTGAGGCACTTCAAGAGACCCAGTACTTC CAISEALQETQYF
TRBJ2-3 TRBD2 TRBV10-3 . TGTGCCATCAGTGAAAGGGAGGGAGTCCGAATTAAGAACACAGATACGCAGTATTTT CAISEREGVRIKNTDTQYF
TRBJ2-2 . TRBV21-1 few TGTGCCAGCAGATCGCCAGGGGAGGACAGGGGGCTTAGAGGGGAGCTGTTTTTT CASRSPGEDRGLRGELFF
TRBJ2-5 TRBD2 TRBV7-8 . TGTGCCAGCAGCTTGGGACTAGCGGGGGGGCAGGAGACCCAGTACTTC CASSLGLAGGQETQYF
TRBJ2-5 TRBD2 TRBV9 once TGTGCCAGCAGCGTAGGATTCCTAGCGGGGGGTGGAGAGACCCAGTACTTC CASSVGFLAGGGETQYF
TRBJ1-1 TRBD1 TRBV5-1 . TGCGCCAGCAGCGCGGGACAGGGGGGTGGCACTGAAGCTTTCTTT CASSAGQGGGTEAFF
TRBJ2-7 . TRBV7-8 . TGTGCCAGCAGCCTCCGGACTCCCGCTAGGCGGGAGCAGTACTTC CASSLRTPARREQYF
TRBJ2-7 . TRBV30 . TGTGCCTGGAGTGTATTACTGGGGTTGGGACAGTACTTC CAWSVLLGLGQYF
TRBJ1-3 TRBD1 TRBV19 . TGTGCCAGTAGTATCCGGGACAGTCGCACCATATATTTT CASSIRDSRTIYF
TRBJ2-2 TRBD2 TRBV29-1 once TGCAGCGTTCGGGGGGCCGGGGAGCTGTTTTTT CSVRGAGELFF
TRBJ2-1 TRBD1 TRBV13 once TGTGCCAGCAGCTTAGGAGGGACAGGGGGCAATGAGCAGTTCTTC CASSLGGTGGNEQFF